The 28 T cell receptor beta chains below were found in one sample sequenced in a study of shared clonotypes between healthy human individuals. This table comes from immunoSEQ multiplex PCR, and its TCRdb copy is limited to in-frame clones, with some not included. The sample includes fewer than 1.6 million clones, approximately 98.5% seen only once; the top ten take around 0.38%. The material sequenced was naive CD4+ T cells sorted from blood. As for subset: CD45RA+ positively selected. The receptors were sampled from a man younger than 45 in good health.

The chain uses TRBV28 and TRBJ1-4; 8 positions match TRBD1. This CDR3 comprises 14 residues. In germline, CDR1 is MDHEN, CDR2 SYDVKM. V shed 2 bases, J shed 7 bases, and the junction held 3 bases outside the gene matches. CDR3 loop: CASSLQGAGEKLFF. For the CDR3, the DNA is TGTGCCAGCAGTTTACAGGGGGCCGGTGAAAAACTGTTTTTT.

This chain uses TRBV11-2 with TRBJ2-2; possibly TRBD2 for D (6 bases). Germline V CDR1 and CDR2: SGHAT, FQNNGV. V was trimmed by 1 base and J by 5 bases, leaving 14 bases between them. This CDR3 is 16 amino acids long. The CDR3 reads CASSLVSGDWTGELFF. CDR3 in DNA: TGTGCCAGCAGCTTAGTATCGGGGGATTGGACCGGGGAGCTGTTTTTT.

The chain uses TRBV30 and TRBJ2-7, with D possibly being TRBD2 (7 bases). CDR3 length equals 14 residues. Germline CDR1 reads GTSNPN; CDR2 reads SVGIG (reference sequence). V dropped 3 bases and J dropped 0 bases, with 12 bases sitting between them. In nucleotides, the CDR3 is TGTGCCTGGAGCCAAGGGGGGGGCTCCTACGAGCAGTACTTC. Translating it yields CAWSQGGGSYEQYF.

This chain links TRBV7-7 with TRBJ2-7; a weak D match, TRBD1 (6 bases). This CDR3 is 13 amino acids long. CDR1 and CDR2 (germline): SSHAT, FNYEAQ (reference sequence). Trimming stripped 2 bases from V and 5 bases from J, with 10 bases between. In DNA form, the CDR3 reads TGTGCCAGCAGCTTACTTGGGGGCCACGAGCAGTACTTC. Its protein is CASSLLGGHEQYF.

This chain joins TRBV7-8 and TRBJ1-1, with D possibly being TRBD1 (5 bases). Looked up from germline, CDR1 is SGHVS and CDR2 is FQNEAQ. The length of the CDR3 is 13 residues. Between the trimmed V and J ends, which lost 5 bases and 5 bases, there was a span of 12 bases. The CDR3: CASSRFRGTEAFF. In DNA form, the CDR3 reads TGTGCCAGCAGCCGATTTAGGGGTACTGAAGCTTTCTTT.

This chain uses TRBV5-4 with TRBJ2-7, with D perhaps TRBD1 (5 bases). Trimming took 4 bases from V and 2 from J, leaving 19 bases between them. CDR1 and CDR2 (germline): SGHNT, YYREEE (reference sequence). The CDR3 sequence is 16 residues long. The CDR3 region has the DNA TGTGCCAGCAGCCCTAGGACACAAATAGTCCCCTACGAGCAGTACTTC. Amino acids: CASSPRTQIVPYEQYF.

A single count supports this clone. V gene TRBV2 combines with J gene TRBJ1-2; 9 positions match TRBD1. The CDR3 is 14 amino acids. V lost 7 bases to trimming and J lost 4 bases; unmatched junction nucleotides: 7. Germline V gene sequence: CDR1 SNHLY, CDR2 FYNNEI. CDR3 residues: CASNWDRAVYGYTF. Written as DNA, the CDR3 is TGTGCCAGCAATTGGGACAGGGCCGTCTATGGCTACACCTTC.

The CDR3 here is CASSVSGTSSYEQYF. The CDR3 DNA sequence: TGTGCCAGCAGCGTGTCAGGGACCAGCTCCTACGAGCAGTACTTC. The V and J genes are TRBV9 and TRBJ2-7, with D tentatively TRBD1 or TRBD2 (5 bases each). Trimming took off 2 bases at V and 0 bases at J, with 12 bases between the two ends. This CDR3 contains 15 residues. Per germline, CDR1 SGDLS and CDR2 YYNGEE.

Written as DNA, the CDR3 is TGTGCCAGCAGCTCTCAGGGGAGTAATGGGGAGCAGTACTTC. Its protein product is CASSSQGSNGEQYF. The chain recombines TRBV11-3 with TRBJ2-7; maybe TRBD1 (6 bases). V lost 4 bases and J 7 bases, leaving 17 bases between the germline ends. This CDR3 has 14 residues. CDR1 SGHNT and CDR2 YENEEA come from the germline V gene.

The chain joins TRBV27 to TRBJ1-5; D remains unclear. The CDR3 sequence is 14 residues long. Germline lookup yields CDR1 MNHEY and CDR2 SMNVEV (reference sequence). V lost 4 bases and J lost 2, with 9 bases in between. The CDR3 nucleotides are TGTGCCAGCAGTTCTCGGGATCGCAATCAGCCCCAGCATTTT. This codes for CASSSRDRNQPQHF.

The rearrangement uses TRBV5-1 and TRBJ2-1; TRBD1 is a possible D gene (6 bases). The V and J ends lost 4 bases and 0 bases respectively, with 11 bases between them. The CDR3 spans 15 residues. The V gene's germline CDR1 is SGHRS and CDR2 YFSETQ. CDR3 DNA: TGCGCCAGCAGCATGGACAGAGTCTCCTACAATGAGCAGTTCTTC. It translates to CASSMDRVSYNEQFF.

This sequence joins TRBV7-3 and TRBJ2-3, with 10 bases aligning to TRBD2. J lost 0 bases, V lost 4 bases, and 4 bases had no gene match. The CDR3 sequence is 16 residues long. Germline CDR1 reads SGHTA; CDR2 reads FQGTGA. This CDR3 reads CASSSGLATSTDTQYF. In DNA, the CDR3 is TGTGCCAGCAGCTCGGGACTAGCGACTAGCACAGATACGCAGTATTTT. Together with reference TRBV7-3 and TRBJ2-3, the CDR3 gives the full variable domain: GAGVSQTPSNKVTEKGKYVELRCDPISGHTALYWYRQSLGQGPEFLIYFQGTGAADDSGLPNDRFFAVRPEGSVSTLKIQRTERGDSAVYLCASSSGLATSTDTQYFGPGTRLTVL.

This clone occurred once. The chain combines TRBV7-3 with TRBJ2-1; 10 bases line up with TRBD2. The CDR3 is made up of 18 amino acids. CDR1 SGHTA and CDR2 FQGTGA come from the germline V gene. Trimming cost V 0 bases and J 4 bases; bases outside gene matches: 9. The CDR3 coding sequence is TGTGCCAGCAGCTTAACGACTCTAGCGGGAGTTTCATACAATGAGCAGTTCTTC. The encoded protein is CASSLTTLAGVSYNEQFF. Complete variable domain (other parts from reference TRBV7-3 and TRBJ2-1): GAGVSQTPSNKVTEKGKYVELRCDPISGHTALYWYRQSLGQGPEFLIYFQGTGAADDSGLPNDRFFAVRPEGSVSTLKIQRTERGDSAVYLCASSLTTLAGVSYNEQFFGPGTRLTVL.

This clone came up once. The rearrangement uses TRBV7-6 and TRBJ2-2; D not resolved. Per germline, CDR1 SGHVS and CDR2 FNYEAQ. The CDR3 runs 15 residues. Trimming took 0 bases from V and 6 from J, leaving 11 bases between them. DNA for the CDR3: TGTGCCAGCAGCTTAGCGTCAGGTGTAGCCGGGGAGCTGTTTTTT. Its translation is CASSLASGVAGELFF.

CDR3 in amino acids: CASSYSFSGSFNEQFF. The CDR3 nucleotides are TGTGCCAGCAGTTACTCGTTTAGCGGGAGTTTCAATGAGCAGTTCTTC. The J gene is TRBJ2-1, the V gene TRBV6-5, with 9 bases matching TRBD2. V lost 0 bases and J lost 6; bases outside the gene matches: 6. The CDR3 extends over 16 amino acids. Germline V gives CDR1 MNHEY, CDR2 SVGAGI.

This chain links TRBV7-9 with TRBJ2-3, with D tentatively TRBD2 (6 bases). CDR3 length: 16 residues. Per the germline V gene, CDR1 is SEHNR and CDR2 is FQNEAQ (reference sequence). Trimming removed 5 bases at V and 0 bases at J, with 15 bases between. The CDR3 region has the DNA TGTGCCAGCAGCCTAGGGGAAGGAGGGAGCACAGATACGCAGTATTTT. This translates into CASSLGEGGSTDTQYF.

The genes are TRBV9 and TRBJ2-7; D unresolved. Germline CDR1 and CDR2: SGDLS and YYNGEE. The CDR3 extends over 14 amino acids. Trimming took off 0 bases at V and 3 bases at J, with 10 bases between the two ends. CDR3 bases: TGTGCCAGCAGCGTAGCTAACGGGTTCTACGAGCAGTACTTC. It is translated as CASSVANGFYEQYF.

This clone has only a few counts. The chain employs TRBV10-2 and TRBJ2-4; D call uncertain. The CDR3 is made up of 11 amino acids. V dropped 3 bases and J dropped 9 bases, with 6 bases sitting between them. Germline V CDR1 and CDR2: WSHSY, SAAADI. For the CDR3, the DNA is TGCGCCAGCAGTGACCTAACCATTCAGTACTTC. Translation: CASSDLTIQYF.

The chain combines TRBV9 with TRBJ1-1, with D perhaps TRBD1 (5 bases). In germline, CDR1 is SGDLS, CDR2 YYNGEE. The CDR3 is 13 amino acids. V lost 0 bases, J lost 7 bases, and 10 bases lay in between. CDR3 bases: TGTGCCAGCAGCGTAGTAGTGGGGGGTGAAGCTTTCTTT. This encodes CASSVVVGGEAFF.

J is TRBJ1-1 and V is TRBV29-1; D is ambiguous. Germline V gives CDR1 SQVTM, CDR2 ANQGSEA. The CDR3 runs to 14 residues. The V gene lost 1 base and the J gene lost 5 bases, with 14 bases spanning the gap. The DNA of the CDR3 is TGCAGCGTTGAAGGCTCAGCAATGGGAACTGAAGCTTTCTTT. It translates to CSVEGSAMGTEAFF.

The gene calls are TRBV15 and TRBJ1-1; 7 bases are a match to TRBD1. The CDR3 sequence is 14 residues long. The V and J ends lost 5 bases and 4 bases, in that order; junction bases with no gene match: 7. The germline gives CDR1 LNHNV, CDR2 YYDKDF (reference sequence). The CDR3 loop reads CATSGMTGFTEAFF. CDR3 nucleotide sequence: TGTGCCACCAGCGGAATGACAGGGTTCACTGAAGCTTTCTTT.

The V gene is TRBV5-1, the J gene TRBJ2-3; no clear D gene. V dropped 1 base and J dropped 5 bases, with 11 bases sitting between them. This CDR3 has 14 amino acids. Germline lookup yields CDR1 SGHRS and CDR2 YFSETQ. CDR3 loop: CASSLNVGVDTQYF. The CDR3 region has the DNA TGCGCCAGCAGCTTGAATGTAGGAGTAGATACGCAGTATTTT.

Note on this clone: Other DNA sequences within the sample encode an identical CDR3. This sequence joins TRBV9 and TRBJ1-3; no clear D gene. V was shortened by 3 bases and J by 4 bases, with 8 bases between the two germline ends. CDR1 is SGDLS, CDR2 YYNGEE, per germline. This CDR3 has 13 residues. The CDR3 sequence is CASSAAVGNTIYF. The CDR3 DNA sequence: TGTGCCAGCAGCGCCGCGGTGGGAAACACCATATATTTT.

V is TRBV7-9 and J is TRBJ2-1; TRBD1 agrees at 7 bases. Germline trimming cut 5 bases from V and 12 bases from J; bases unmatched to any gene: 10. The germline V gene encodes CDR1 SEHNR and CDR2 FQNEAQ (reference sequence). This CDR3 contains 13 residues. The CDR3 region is CASSRTGDQGQFF. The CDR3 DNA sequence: TGTGCCAGCAGCAGAACAGGGGACCAGGGGCAGTTCTTC. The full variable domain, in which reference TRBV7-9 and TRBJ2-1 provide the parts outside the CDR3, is DTGVSQNPRHKITKRGQNVTFRCDPISEHNRLYWYRQTLGQGPEFLTYFQNEAQLEKSRLLSDRFSAERPKGSFSTLEIQRTEQGDSAMYLCASSRTGDQGQFFGPGTRLTVL.

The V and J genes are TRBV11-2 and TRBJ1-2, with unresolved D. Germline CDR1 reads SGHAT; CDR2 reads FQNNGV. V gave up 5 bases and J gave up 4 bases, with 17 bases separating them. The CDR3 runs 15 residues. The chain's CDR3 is CASSPRPGLPYGYTF. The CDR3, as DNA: TGTGCCAGCAGCCCCCGGCCGGGCCTACCCTATGGCTACACCTTC.

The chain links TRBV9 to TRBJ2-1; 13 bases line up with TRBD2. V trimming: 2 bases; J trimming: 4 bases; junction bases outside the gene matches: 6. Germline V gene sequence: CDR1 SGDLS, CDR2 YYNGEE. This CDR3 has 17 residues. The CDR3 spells CASSVRGTSGNYNEQFF. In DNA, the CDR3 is TGTGCCAGCAGCGTGAGAGGGACTAGCGGGAATTACAATGAGCAGTTCTTC.

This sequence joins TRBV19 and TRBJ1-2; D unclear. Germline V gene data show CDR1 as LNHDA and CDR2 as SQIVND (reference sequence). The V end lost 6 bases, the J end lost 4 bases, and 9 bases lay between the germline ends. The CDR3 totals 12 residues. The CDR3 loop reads CASSEAAYGYTF. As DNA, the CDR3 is TGTGCCAGTAGCGAGGCAGCCTATGGCTACACCTTC.

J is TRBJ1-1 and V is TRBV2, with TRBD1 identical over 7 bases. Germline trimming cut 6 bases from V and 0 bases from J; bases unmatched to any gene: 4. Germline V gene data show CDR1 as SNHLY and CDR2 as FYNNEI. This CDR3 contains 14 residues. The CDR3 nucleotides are TGTGCCAGCAGCGGTGACAGGGTGAACACTGAAGCTTTCTTT. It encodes CASSGDRVNTEAFF.